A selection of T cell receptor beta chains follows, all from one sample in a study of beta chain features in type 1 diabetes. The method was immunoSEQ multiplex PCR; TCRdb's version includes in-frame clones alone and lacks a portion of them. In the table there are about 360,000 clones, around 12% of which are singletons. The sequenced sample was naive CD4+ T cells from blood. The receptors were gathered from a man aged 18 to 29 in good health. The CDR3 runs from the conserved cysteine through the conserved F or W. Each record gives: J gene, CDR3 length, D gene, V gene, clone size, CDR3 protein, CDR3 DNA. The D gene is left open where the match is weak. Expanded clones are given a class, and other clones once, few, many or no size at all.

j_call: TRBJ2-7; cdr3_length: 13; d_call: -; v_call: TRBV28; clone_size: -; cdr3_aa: CASNLGGPYEQYF; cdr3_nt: TGTGCCAGCAACCTCGGGGGGCCCTACGAGCAGTACTTC
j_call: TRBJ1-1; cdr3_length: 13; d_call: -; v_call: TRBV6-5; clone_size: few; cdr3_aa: CASSEARVNEAFF; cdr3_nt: TGTGCCAGCAGTGAAGCGCGAGTGAATGAAGCTTTCTTT
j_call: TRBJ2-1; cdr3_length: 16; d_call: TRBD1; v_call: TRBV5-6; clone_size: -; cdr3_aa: CASSPRTGGLGNEQFF; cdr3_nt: TGTGCCAGCAGCCCCCGGACAGGGGGCTTAGGCAATGAGCAGTTCTTC
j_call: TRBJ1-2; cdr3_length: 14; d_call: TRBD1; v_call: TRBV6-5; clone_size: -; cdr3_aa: CASSRTGRSYGYTF; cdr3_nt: TGTGCCAGCAGCCGGACAGGGCGAAGCTATGGCTACACCTTC
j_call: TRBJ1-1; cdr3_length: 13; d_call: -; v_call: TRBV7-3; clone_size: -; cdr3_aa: CASSFGVGTEAFF; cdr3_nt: TGTGCCAGCAGCTTCGGGGTGGGGACTGAAGCTTTCTTT
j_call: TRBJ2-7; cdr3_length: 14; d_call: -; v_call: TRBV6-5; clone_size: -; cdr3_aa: CASRKEWYRVEQYF; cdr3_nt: TGTGCCAGCAGAAAGGAATGGTACAGGGTCGAGCAGTACTTC
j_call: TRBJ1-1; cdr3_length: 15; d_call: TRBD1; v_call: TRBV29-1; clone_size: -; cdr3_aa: CSVGGYRGRRTEAFF; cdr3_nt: TGCAGCGTTGGTGGATACAGGGGGCGGCGGACTGAAGCTTTCTTT
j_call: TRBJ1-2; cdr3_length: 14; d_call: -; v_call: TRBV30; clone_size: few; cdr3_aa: CAWSAVLFNYGYTF; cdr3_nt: TGTGCCTGGAGTGCCGTTCTTTTTAACTATGGCTACACCTTC
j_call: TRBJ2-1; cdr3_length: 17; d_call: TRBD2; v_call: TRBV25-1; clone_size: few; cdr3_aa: CAAKGPQPSGAHNEQFF; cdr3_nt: TGTGCCGCGAAAGGGCCCCAGCCTAGCGGGGCGCACAATGAGCAGTTCTTC
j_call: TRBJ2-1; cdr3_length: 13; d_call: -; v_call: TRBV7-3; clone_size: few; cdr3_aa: CASSSTSYNEQFF; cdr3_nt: TGTGCCAGCAGCTCAACATCGTACAATGAGCAGTTCTTC
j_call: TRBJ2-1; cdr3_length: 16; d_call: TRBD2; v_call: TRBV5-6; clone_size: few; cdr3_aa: CASSPPGTRNGNEQFF; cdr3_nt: TGTGCCAGCAGCCCTCCCGGGACTAGGAACGGCAATGAGCAGTTCTTC
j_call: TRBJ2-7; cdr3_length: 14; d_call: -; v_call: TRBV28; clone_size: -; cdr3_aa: CASSQAGPPYEQYF; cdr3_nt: TGTGCCAGCAGCCAGGCTGGCCCCCCCTACGAGCAGTACTTC
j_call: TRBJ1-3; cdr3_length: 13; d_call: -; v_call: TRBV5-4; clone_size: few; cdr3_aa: CASSLLQGNTIYF; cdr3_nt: TGTGCCAGCAGCTTGTTACAGGGAAACACCATATATTTT
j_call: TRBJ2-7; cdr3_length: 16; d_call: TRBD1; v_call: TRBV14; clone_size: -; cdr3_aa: CASSQDTAGTGDEQYF; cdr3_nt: TGTGCCAGCAGCCAAGATACCGCCGGGACAGGGGACGAGCAGTACTTC
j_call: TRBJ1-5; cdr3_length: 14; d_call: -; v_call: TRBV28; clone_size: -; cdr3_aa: CASSKGGLNQPQHF; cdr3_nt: TGTGCCAGCTCTAAGGGGGGGTTAAATCAGCCCCAGCATTTT
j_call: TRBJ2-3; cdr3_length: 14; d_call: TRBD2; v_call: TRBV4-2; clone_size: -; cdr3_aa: CASWGSGNTDTQYF; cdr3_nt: TGTGCGTCTTGGGGCAGCGGGAATACAGATACGCAGTATTTT
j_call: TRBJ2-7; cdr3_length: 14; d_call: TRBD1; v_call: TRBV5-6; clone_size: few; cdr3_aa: CASSLEWTGGEQYF; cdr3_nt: TGTGCCAGCAGCTTGGAGTGGACAGGGGGCGAGCAGTACTTC
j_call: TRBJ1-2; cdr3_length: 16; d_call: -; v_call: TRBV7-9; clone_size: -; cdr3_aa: CASSQPNIQGNYGYTF; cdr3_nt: TGTGCCAGCAGCCAACCGAATATTCAGGGTAACTATGGCTACACCTTC
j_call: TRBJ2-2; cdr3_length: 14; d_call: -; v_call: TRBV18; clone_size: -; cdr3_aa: CASSPVRDTGELFF; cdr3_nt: TGTGCCAGCTCACCAGTCAGGGACACCGGGGAGCTGTTTTTT
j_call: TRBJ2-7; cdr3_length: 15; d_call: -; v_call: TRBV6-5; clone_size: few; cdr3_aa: CASSYQTPGAYEQYF; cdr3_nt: TGTGCCAGCAGTTATCAGACCCCGGGAGCCTACGAGCAGTACTTC
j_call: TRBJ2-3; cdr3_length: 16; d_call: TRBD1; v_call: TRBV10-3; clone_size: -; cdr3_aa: CAISGRQGGVTDTQYF; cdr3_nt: TGTGCCATCAGTGGACGACAGGGTGGGGTCACAGATACGCAGTATTTT
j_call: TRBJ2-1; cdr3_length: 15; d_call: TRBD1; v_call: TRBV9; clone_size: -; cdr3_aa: CASSVGTGWESEQFF; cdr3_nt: TGTGCCAGCAGCGTAGGGACAGGGTGGGAGAGTGAGCAGTTCTTC
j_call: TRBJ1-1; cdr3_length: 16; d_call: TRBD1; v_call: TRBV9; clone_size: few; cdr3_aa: CASSEGIQGATTEAFF; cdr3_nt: TGTGCCAGCAGCGAGGGGATACAGGGGGCTACCACTGAAGCTTTCTTT
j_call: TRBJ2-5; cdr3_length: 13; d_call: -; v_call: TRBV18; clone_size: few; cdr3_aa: CASSPLEKETQYF; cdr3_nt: TGTGCCAGCTCACCACTTGAGAAAGAGACCCAGTACTTC
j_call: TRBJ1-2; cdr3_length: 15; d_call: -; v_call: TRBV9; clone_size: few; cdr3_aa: CASSGQYRANYGYTF; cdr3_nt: TGTGCCAGCAGCGGGCAATACAGAGCTAACTATGGCTACACCTTC
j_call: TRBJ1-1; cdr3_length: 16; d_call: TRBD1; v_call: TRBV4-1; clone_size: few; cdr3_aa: CASSQDLAGGITEAFF; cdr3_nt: TGCGCCAGCAGCCAAGATTTAGCAGGGGGCATCACTGAAGCTTTCTTT